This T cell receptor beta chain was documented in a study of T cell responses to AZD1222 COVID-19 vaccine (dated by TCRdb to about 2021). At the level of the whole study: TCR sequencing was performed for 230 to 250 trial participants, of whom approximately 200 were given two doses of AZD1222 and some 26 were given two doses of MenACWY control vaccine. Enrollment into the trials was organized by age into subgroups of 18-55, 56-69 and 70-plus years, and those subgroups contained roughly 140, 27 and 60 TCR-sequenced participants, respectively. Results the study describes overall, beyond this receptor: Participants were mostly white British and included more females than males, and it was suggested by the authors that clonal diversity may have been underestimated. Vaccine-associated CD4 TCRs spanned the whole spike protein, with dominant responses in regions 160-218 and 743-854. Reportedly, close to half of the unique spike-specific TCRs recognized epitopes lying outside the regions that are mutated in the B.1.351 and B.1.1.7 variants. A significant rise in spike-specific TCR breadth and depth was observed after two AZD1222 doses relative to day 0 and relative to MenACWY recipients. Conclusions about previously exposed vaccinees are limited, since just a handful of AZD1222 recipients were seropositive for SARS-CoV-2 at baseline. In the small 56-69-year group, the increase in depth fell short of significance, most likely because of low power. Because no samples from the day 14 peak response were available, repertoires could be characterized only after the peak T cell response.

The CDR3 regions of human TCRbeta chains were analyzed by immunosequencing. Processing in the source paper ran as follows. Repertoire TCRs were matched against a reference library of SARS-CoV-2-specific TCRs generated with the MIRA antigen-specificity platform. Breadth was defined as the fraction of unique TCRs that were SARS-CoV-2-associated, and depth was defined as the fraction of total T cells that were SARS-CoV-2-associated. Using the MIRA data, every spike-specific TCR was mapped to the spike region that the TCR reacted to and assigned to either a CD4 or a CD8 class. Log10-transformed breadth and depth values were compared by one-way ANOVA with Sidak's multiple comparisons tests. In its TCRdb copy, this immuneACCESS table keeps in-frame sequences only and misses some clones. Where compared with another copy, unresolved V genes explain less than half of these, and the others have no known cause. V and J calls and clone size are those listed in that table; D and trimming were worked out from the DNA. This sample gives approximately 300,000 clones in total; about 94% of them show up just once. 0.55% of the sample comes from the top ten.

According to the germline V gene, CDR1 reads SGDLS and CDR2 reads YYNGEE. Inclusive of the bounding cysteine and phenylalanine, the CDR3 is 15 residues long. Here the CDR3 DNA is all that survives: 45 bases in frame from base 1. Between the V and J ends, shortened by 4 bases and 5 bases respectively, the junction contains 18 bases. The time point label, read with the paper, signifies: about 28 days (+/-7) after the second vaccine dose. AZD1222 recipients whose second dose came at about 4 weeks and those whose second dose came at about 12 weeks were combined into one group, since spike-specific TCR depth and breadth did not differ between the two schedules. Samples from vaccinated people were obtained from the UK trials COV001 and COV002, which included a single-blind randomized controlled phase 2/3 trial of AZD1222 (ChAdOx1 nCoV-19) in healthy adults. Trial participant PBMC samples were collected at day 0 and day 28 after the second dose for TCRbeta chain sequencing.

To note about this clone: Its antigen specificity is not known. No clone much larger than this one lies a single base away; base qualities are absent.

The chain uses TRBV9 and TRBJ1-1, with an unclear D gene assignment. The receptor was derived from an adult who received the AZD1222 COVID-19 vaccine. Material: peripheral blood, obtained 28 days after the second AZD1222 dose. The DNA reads TGTGCCAGCAGCCCACATCAAGGGTTTAAAACTGAAGCTTTCTTT. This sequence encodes CASSPHQGFKTEAFF.